This T cell receptor beta chain was captured in a study of blood T cell repertoires in COVID-19. Losses at the gene ends were 6 bases for V and 3 bases for J; bases not matched to a gene: 3. The V gene's germline CDR1 is WSHSY and CDR2 SAAADI. CDR3 length equals 15 residues. Generated by immunoSEQ multiplex PCR, the TCRdb table keeps only in-frame clones and is missing some. Of about 130,000 clones listed, about 88% are singletons. Sequenced input: peripheral blood. The chain joins TRBV10-2 to TRBJ2-1, with TRBD2 identical over 12 bases. This TCR was recovered from a woman of 80 years or more with acute or convalescent COVID-19. CDR3 DNA sequence: TGCGCCAGCAGAACTAGCGGGAGGCGCTACAATGAGCAGTTCTTC. Protein product: CASRTSGRRYNEQFF.